These T cell receptor beta chains were read from a single sample in a study of T cell repertoires in MIS-A myocarditis. Produced via immunoSEQ multiplex PCR; TCRdb's table is partial and in-frame only. The repertoire holds 10,000 to 13,000 clones, with approximately 80% as singletons. Sequencing input: right ventricle heart tissue obtained at autopsy. The origin of the receptors is a young man with fulminant myocarditis from multisystem inflammatory syndrome in adults (MIS-A) after COVID-19. Each CDR3 is given with its conserved first and last residue. A D gene is named only where the DNA matches it firmly. A clone size is listed for some rows: how often the clone was seen (once, few, many), or a class if it is expanded.

d_call	clone_size	v_call	j_call	cdr3_nt	cdr3_aa
-	-	TRBV28	TRBJ1-6	TGTGCCAGCAGTCCCCCGGGAGGTTGGGGTTCACCCCTCCACTTT	CASSPPGGWGSPLHF
TRBD1	-	TRBV19	TRBJ2-1	TGTGCCACCAGACAGGGGGTAAACAATGAGCAGTTCTTC	CATRQGVNNEQFF
-	-	TRBV28	TRBJ1-1	TGTGCCAGCACCACGACACGGAACACTGAAGCTTTCTTT	CASTTTRNTEAFF
-	-	TRBV4-2	TRBJ1-2	TGTGCCAGCAGCCATTGGGGGGCCGGCTACACCTTC	CASSHWGAGYTF
-	-	TRBV7-2	TRBJ1-1	TGTGCCAGCTCCCCTAACCCCTGGGACATCAGCATGAACACTGAAGCTTTCTTT	CASSPNPWDISMNTEAFF
-	few	TRBV7-8	TRBJ1-5	TGTGCCAGCAGCTTATGGGTCGGATACAATCAGCCCCAGCATTTT	CASSLWVGYNQPQHF
TRBD1	-	TRBV27	TRBJ1-5	TGTGCCAGCAGTCCGACAGGGGGACATCAGCCCCAGCATTTT	CASSPTGGHQPQHF
-	-	TRBV7-9	TRBJ2-5	TGTGCCAGCAGCCTCCTTATAGCCAGGCCTCAACTGGAGACCCAGTACTTC	CASSLLIARPQLETQYF
TRBD2	-	TRBV3-1/TRBV3-2	TRBJ2-7	TGTGCCAGCAGCCAATTTCCCCCCCGGCGGGGGGTCTCCTACGAGCAGTACTTC	CASSQFPPRRGVSYEQYF
-	-	TRBV15	TRBJ1-4	TGTGCCACCAGCAGGGCTCGGGGGGCGAATGAAAAACTGTTTTTT	CATSRARGANEKLFF
-	few	TRBV27	TRBJ2-7	TGTGCCAGCTTTGGTGCTTACTCTACCGAGCAGTACTTC	CASFGAYSTEQYF
-	-	TRBV9	TRBJ2-7	TGTGCCAGCTCCAGGGGTTGGGCCTACGAGCAGTACTTC	CASSRGWAYEQYF
-	-	TRBV10-3	TRBJ1-1	TGTGCCACTGTTGACAGCCGAGGTACTGAAGCTTTCTTT	CATVDSRGTEAFF
-	once	TRBV5-1	TRBJ1-2	TGCGCCAGCAGCTTGGGAGGGGGAGCTAACTATGGCTACACCTTC	CASSLGGGANYGYTF
-	-	TRBV7-2	TRBJ1-2	TGTGCCAGCAGCCCCTCCTGGCGGGTCTATGGCTACACCTTC	CASSPSWRVYGYTF
-	-	TRBV25-1	TRBJ1-2	TGTGCCAGCAGTACCCAAACGGGAGGGTTCTATGGCTACACCTTC	CASSTQTGGFYGYTF
-	few	TRBV15	TRBJ1-2	TGTGCCACCAGCGGCAGGGACACTCTCGACTATGGCTACACCTTC	CATSGRDTLDYGYTF
-	-	TRBV5-4	TRBJ1-2	TGTGCCAGCAGCTTGGAGGCAAGTGGGAACTATGGCTACACCTTC	CASSLEASGNYGYTF
TRBD1	-	TRBV19	TRBJ1-2	TGTGCCAGTAGTCCCCAGGGACAGGGCAGTGGCTACACCTTC	CASSPQGQGSGYTF
-	-	TRBV20-1	TRBJ1-2	TGCAGTGCTACCCGGGACTATGGCTACACCTTC	CSATRDYGYTF
-	-	TRBV6-5	TRBJ2-7	TGTGCCAGCAGCCGCCCCGGGATCCACTACGAGCAGTACTTC	CASSRPGIHYEQYF
TRBD1	-	TRBV10-2	TRBJ2-7	TGCGCCAGCAGACCGGGACAGGGGACTTACGAGCAGTACTTC	CASRPGQGTYEQYF
-	-	TRBV5-1	TRBJ1-5	TGCGCCAGCAGTAGCGGGTATAGCAATCAGCCCCAGCATTTT	CASSSGYSNQPQHF
-	-	TRBV19	TRBJ1-2	TGTGCCAGTAGTATCCGGGAAGGCTATGGCTACACCTTC	CASSIREGYGYTF
-	-	TRBV27	TRBJ1-2	TGTGCCAGCAGTGGGGGGGGGAAAGGCTACACCTTC	CASSGGGKGYTF
-	few	TRBV27	TRBJ1-6	TGTGCCAGCAGTTTATCGAGTGGGGGAATGAGTTCACCCCTCCACTTT	CASSLSSGGMSSPLHF
TRBD1	-	TRBV7-6	TRBJ2-2	TGTGCCAGCAGCATTTTAAAACCCGGGACAGGAGACACCGGGGAGCTGTTTTTT	CASSILKPGTGDTGELFF
-	once	TRBV28	TRBJ1-2	TGTGCCAGCAGTTTTAGATCCGGGGATGGCTACACCTTC	CASSFRSGDGYTF
-	-	TRBV10-3	TRBJ2-1	TGTGCCATCAGTGAGACGAGAGGGGCTGGGGGCAATGAGCAGTTCTTC	CAISETRGAGGNEQFF
TRBD1	-	TRBV9	TRBJ1-2	TGTGCCAGCAGCGCGCACAGGGGGCTGGATTATGGCTACACCTTC	CASSAHRGLDYGYTF
-	once	TRBV19	TRBJ1-6	TGTGCCAGTAGCCAGCGGAGCTCCTATAATTCACCCCTCCACTTT	CASSQRSSYNSPLHF
-	-	TRBV23-1	TRBJ2-7	TGCGCCAGCAGTCATCCACAGGGATGCGAGCAGTACTTC	CASSHPQGCEQYF
-	-	TRBV3-1/TRBV3-2	TRBJ1-6	TGTGCCAGCAGCCAAGGGGCCTCACCCCTCCACTTT	CASSQGASPLHF
TRBD1	-	TRBV7-9	TRBJ2-2	TGTGCCAGCCATGATACACTGCCGGGACAGGGGGACACCGGGGAGCTGTTTTTT	CASHDTLPGQGDTGELFF
TRBD2	-	TRBV4-1	TRBJ2-7	TGCGCCAGCAGCCAAGATAGCGGGAGTGCCCACGGGCAGTACTTC	CASSQDSGSAHGQYF
-	-	TRBV27	TRBJ2-1	TGTGCCAGCACCACAACCCGGCAGGGGTCCTACAATGAGCAGTTCTTC	CASTTTRQGSYNEQFF
TRBD1	-	TRBV28	TRBJ1-1	TGTGCCAGCAGTCCAATGACAGGGAGGAACACTGAAGCTTTCTTT	CASSPMTGRNTEAFF
-	once	TRBV10-3	TRBJ1-1	TGTGCCATCAGTGACGGGGTAGTGGCAGAAGCTTTCTTT	CAISDGVVAEAFF
-	-	TRBV27	TRBJ2-5	TGTGCCAGCAGTTTATCGAGTGGTGGGGCACAAGAGACCCAGTACTTC	CASSLSSGGAQETQYF
TRBD1	-	TRBV27	TRBJ1-1	TGTGCCAGCAGCGGGACAGGGGGCCTGAACACTGAAGCTTTCTTT	CASSGTGGLNTEAFF
-	-	TRBV2	TRBJ1-1	TGTGCCAGCAGTGAAAGGACTGAAGCTTTCTTT	CASSERTEAFF